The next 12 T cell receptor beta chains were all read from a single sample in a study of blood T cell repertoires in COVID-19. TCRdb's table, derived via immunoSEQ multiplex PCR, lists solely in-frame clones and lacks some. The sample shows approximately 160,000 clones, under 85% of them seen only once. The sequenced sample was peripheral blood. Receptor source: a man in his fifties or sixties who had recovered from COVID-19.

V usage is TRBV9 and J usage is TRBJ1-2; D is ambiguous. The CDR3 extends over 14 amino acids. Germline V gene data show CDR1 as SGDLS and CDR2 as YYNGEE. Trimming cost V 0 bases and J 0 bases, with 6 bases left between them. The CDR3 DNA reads TGTGCCAGCAGCGTAGGTGCGGCTAACTATGGCTACACCTTC. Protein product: CASSVGAANYGYTF.

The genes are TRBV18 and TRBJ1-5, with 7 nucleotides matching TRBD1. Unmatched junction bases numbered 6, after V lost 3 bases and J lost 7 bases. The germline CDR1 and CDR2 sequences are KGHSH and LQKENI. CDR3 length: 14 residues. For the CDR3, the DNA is TGTGCCAGCTCACCTGACAGGGCAGGACAGCCCCAGCATTTT. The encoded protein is CASSPDRAGQPQHF.

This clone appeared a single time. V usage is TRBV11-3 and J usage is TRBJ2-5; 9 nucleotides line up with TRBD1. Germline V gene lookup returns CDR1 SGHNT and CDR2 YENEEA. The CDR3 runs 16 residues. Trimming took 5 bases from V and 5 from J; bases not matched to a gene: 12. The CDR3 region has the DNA TGTGCCAGCAGCCTTGAAGGAGGGACAGGGTTGGAGACCCAGTACTTC. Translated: CASSLEGGTGLETQYF.

The CDR3 DNA follows: TGTGCCAGCAGCTTAAGTACTGGGTCGGGCGAGCAGTACTTC. This sequence encodes CASSLSTGSGEQYF. V is TRBV7-2 and J is TRBJ2-7, with no clear D. With 2 bases removed from V and 6 bases from J, the gap between germline ends came to 14 bases. Germline V lookup: CDR1 SGHTA, CDR2 FQGNSA. This CDR3 is 14 amino acids long.

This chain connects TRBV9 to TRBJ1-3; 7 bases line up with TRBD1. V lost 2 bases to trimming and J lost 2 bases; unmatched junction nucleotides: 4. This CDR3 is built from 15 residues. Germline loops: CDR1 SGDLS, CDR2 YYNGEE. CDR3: CASSVTGIAGNTIYF. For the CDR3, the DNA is TGTGCCAGCAGCGTGACAGGGATCGCTGGAAACACCATATATTTT.

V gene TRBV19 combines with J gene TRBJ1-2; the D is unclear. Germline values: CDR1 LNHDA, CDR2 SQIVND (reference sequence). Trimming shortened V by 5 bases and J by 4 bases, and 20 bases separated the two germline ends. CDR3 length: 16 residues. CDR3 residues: CASSPRGVPSSYGYTF. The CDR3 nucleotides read TGTGCCAGTAGTCCGCGTGGAGTCCCGTCGTCCTATGGCTACACCTTC.

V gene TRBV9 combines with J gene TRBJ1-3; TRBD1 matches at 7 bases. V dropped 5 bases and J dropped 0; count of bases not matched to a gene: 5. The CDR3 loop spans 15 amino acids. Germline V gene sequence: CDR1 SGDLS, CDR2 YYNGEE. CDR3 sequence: CASSFGQDSGNTIYF. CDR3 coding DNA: TGTGCCAGCAGTTTCGGACAGGACTCTGGAAACACCATATATTTT.

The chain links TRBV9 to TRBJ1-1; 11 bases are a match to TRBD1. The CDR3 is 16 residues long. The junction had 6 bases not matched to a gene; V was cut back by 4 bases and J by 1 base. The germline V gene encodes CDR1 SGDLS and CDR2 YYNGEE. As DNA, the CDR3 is TGTGCCAGCAGCCCCGGGACAGGGGGTGCGAACACTGAAGCTTTCTTT. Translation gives CASSPGTGGANTEAFF.

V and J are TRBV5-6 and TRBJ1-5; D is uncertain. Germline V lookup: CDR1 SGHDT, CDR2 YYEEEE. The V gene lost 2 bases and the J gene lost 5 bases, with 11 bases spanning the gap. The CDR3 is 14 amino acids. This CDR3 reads CASSFGRTYQPQHF. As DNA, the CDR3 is TGTGCCAGCAGCTTTGGCAGAACGTATCAGCCCCAGCATTTT.

The CDR3 loop is CATSRKGRDYEQYF. Here the CDR3 DNA reads TGTGCCACCAGCAGAAAGGGCAGGGACTACGAGCAGTACTTC. The genes are TRBV15 and TRBJ2-7; TRBD1 might be the D (5 bases). The CDR3 has 14 amino acids. Trimming cost V 2 bases and J 3 bases, with 11 bases left between them. Per germline, CDR1 LNHNV and CDR2 YYDKDF (reference sequence).

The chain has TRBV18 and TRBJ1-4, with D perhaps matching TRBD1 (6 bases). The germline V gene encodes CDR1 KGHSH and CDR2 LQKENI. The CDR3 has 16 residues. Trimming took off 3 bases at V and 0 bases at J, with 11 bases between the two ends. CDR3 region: CASSPGTPSTNEKLFF. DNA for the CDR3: TGTGCCAGCTCACCGGGGACACCTTCAACTAATGAAAAACTGTTTTTT.

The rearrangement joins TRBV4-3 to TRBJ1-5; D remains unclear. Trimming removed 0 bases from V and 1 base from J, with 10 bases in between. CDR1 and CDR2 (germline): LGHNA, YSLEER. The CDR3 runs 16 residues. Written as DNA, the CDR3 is TGCGCCAGCAGCCAAGATTTGGCGGGAAGCAATCAGCCCCAGCATTTT. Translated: CASSQDLAGSNQPQHF.